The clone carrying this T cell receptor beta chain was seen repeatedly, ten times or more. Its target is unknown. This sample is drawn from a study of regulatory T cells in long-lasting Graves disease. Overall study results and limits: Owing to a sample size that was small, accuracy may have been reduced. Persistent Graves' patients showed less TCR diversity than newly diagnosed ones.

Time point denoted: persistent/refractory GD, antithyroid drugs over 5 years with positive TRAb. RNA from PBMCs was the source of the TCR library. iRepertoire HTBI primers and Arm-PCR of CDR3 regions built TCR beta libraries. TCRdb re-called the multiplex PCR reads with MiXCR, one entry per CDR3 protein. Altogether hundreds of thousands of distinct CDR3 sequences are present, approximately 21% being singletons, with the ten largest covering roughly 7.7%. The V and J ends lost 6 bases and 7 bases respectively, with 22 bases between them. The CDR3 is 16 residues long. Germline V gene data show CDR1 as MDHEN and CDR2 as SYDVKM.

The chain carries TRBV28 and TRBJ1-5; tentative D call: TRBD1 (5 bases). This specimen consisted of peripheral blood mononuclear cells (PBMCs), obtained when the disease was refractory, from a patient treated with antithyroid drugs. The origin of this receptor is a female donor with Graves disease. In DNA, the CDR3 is TGTGCCAGCAGGACGAAGGGGCTCTCTGTCGGGCAGCCCCAGCATTTT. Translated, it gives CASRTKGLSVGQPQHF.